Detailed here is one TCR delta chain. No cognate antigen has been identified for it. No much larger clonotype is one base removed from it; base qualities were not supplied. The data derive from a study of gamma-delta chains in newborns, infants, children (dated by TCRdb to the late 2010s). About the full investigation: In the study title, it is stated that polyclonal expansion of innate gammadelta T cells is driven by microbial exposure immediately after birth. The study examined the way microbial exposure affected innate gammadelta T cell populations in human newborns right after birth.

The run used an Illumina MiSeq. TCRdb recomputed clones from the public reads with CATT; identical DNA rows were then combined. Across this sample there are more than 3,500 delta-chain clones, with 1.5% to 2% seen only once. The ten most abundant clones make up approximately 8.5% of the sample. From its cysteine to its phenylalanine, the CDR3 spans 18 amino acids. This entry keeps only the CDR3 DNA: 54 bases, framed from base 1. From the germline V gene, CDR1 is TSWWSYY and CDR2 is QGS. From V the trimming removes 1 base and from J it removes 4 bases, while the gene matches leave 8 bases of the junction unaccounted for.

The chain employs TRDV1 and TRDJ2; TRDD3 lines up with 11 middle nucleotides. Material: blood. The clonotype comes from a child who was a newborn, infant or young child, either healthy, febrile or measles-vaccinated (not recorded which). The DNA sequence is as follows: TGTGCTCTTGGGGAACGATTGTGGGGGATACGGAAGACAGCACAACTCTTCTTT. It codes for CALGERLWGIRKTAQLFF.